This TCR beta chain was identified in a study of radiotherapy plus CTLA-4 blockade in lung cancer. Study-level findings and limits: Reports state that early shifts in blood T cell clones, with interferon-beta, best predicted response.

Using immunoSEQ multiplex PCR, the repertoire was profiled, and TCRdb retains in-frame clones only, with some absent. The table includes about 85,000 clones, approximately 83% detected once. On this clone: The antigen is unknown.

The V gene end was trimmed by 6 bases and the J gene end by 7 bases; junction bases not matched to a gene: 13. Germline values: CDR1 MDHEN, CDR2 SYDVKM. The CDR3 is 15 amino acids. This sequence originates from a human donor with non-small cell lung cancer who had a partial response to radiotherapy plus ipilimumab. This chain links TRBV28 with TRBJ1-2; TRBD1 matches 8 bases. The material sequenced was peripheral blood, taken from a patient treated with radiotherapy plus ipilimumab. Here the CDR3 DNA reads TGTGCCAGCAGACTCCGAGGTCAGGGGGCGGGTGGCTACACCTTC. Translation: CASRLRGQGAGGYTF.